This entry is about one T cell receptor beta chain. Its target is unknown. The data were obtained in a study of OX40 agonist ivuxolimab in advanced cancers. General study findings and limits: Expanded clones tended on average to be more numerous among CD8+ T cells than CD4+.

CDR3 size: 16 residues. V dropped 2 bases and J dropped 3 bases, with 16 bases sitting between them. Germline V CDR1 and CDR2: LNHDA, SQIVND (reference sequence). Repertoires were generated with immunoSEQ multiplex PCR, while TCRdb's copy carries only in-frame clones and drops some. The profile covers 80,000 to 100,000 clones, with approximately 93% appearing a single time and over 0.2% taken by the ten largest. This specimen was CD4+ or CD8+ T cells sorted from blood, taken in a trial of the OX40 agonist ivuxolimab. The TCR was taken from an adult with an advanced solid tumor such as melanoma, head and neck, liver or kidney cancer. The genes are TRBV19 and TRBJ1-2; D may be TRBD1 (5 bases). The CDR3 bases are TGTGCCAGTAGTATAAACCCCCGGGGGGGAGACTATGGCTACACCTTC. It yields the protein CASSINPRGGDYGYTF.